Sequencing of this T cell receptor beta chain was carried out in a study of naive and memory T cell subsets. The study's findings and limits: From naive to CM, EM and EMRA, diversity decreased and Gini increased.

This clonotype was counted many times. Antigen: not known. CD4 T cells were positively selected, then CD8 T cells from the CD4-negative fraction. An equimolar mix of two oligonucleotides served as the beta constant-region primer for TRBC1 and TRBC2. Ligation attached a single-stranded oligonucleotide with a 12-nucleotide UMI and the SP2 primer to the cDNA 3' end. Using its own MiXCR run on the UMI-ligation and nested PCR reads, TCRdb lists one record per CDR3 protein. The table lists around 29,000 distinct CDR3 sequences, approximately 11% of them singletons. V gave up 1 base and J gave up 7 bases, with 7 bases separating them. Germline V gene data show CDR1 as LNHNV and CDR2 as YYDKDF (reference sequence). The length of the CDR3 is 13 residues.

This sequence originates from a human donor in good health. The chain has TRBV15 and TRBJ2-2; D is unresolved. Sequenced material: effector memory CD4+ T cells from blood. Subset reported: effector memory, CD45RA- CD27-. The CDR3 nucleotides are TGTGCCACCAGCAGAGTACCCAGCGGGGAGCTGTTTTTT. Its protein product is CATSRVPSGELFF. Using reference TRBV15 and TRBJ2-2 for the parts outside the CDR3, the full variable domain is DAMVIQNPRYQVTQFGKPVTLSCSQTLNHNVMYWYQQKSSQAPKLLFHYYDKDFNNEADTPDNFQSRRPNTSFCFLDIRSPGLGDTAMYLCATSRVPSGELFFGEGSRLTVL.